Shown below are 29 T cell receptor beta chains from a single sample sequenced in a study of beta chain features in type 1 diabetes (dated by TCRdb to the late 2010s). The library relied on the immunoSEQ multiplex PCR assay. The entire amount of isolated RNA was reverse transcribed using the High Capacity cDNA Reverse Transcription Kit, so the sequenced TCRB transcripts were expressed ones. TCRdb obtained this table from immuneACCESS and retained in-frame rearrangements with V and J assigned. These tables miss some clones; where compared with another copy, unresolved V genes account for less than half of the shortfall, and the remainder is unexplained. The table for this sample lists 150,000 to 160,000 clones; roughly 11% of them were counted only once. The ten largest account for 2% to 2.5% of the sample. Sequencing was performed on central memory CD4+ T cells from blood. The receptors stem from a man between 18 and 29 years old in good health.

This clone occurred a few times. In DNA form, the CDR3 reads TGTGCCACCAGCGCAGGGGCGGGAGGGCCGCAAGAGACCCAGTACTTC. This translates into CATSAGAGGPQETQYF. The rearrangement links TRBV15 to TRBJ2-5; 9 bases agree with TRBD2. CDR1 is LNHNV and CDR2 is YYDKDF in the germline V gene (reference sequence). The CDR3 has 16 amino acids. V dropped 5 bases and J dropped 2; count of bases not matched to a gene: 9.

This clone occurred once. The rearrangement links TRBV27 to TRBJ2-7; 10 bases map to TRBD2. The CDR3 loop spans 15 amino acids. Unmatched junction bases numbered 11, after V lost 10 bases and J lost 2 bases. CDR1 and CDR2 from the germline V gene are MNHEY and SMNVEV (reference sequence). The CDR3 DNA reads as TGTGCCACCGGGGCCAGGAGCGGGGGGGCCTACGAGCAGTACTTC. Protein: CATGARSGGAYEQYF.

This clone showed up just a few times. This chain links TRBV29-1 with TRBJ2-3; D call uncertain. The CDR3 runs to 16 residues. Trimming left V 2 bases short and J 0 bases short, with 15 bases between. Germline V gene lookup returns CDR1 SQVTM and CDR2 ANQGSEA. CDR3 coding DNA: TGCAGCGTTGAAAGGGATCTGGATGCTAGCACAGATACGCAGTATTTT. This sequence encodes CSVERDLDASTDTQYF.

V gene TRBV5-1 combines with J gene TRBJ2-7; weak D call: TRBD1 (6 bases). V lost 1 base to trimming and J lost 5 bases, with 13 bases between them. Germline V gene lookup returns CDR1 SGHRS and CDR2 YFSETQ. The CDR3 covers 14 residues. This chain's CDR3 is CASSLQGQTHEQYF. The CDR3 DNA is TGCGCCAGCAGCTTGCAGGGACAAACCCACGAGCAGTACTTC.

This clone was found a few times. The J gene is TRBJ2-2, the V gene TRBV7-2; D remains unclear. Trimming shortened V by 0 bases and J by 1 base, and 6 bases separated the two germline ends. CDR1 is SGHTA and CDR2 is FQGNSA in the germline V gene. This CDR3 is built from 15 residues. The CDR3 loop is CASSLARQNTGELFF. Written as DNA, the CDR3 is TGTGCCAGCAGCTTAGCGCGGCAGAACACCGGGGAGCTGTTTTTT.

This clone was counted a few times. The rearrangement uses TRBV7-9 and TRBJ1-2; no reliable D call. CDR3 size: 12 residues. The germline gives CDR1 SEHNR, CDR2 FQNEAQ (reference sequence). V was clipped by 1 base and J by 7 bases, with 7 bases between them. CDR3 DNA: TGTGCCAGCAGCTTAGTACAGCTTGGCTACACCTTC. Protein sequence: CASSLVQLGYTF.

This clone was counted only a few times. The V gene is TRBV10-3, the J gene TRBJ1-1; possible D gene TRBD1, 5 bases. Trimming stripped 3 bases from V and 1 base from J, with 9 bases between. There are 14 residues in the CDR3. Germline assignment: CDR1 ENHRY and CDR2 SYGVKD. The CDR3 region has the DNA TGTGCCATCAGTGATGGGACGGCGAACACTGAAGCTTTCTTT. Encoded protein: CAISDGTANTEAFF.

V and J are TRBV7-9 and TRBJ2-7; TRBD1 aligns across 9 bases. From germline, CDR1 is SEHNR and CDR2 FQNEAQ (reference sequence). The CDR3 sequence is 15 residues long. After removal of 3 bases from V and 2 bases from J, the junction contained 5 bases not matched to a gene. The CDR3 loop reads CASSLGTGQTYEQYF. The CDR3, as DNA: TGTGCCAGCAGCTTGGGGACAGGGCAGACCTACGAGCAGTACTTC.

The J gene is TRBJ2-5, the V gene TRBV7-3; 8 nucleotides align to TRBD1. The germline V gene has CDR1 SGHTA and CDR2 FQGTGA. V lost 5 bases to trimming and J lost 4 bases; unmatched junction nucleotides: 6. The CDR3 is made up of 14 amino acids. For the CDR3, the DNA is TGTGCCAGCAGCGTGACAGGGGAGGTAGAGACCCAGTACTTC. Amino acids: CASSVTGEVETQYF.

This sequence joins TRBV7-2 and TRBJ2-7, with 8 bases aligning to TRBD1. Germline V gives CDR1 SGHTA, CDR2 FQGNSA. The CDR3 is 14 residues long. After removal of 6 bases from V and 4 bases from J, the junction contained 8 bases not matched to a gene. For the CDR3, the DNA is TGTGCCAGCAGACCCGGACAGGGAAAATACGAGCAGTACTTC. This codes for CASRPGQGKYEQYF.

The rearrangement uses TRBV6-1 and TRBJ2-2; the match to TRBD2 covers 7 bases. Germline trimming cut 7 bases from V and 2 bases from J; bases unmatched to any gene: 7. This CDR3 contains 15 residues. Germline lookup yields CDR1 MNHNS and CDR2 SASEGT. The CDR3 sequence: CASKHAGANTGELFF. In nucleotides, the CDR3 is TGTGCCAGCAAGCACGCGGGAGCTAACACCGGGGAGCTGTTTTTT.

The CDR3 protein is CASSAGSGRATDTQYF. In DNA, the CDR3 is TGTGCCAGCAGCGCAGGTAGCGGGAGGGCCACAGATACGCAGTATTTT. V usage is TRBV7-2 and J usage is TRBJ2-3; 11 positions match TRBD2. CDR3 length: 16 amino acids. V gave up 5 bases and J gave up 2 bases; unmatched junction bases: 6. Germline V gives CDR1 SGHTA, CDR2 FQGNSA. The whole variable domain, remainder taken from reference TRBV7-2 and TRBJ2-3, is GAGVSQSPSNKVTEKGKDVELRCDPISGHTALYWYRQSLGQGLEFLIYFQGNSAPDKSGLPSDRFSAERTGGSVSTLTIQRTQQEDSAVYLCASSAGSGRATDTQYFGPGTRLTVL.

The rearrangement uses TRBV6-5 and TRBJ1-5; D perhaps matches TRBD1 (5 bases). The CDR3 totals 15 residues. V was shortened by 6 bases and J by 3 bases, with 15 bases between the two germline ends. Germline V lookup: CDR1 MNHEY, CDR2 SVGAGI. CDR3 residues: CASRGLGTPNQPQHF. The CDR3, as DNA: TGTGCCAGCAGAGGCCTCGGGACGCCCAATCAGCCCCAGCATTTT.

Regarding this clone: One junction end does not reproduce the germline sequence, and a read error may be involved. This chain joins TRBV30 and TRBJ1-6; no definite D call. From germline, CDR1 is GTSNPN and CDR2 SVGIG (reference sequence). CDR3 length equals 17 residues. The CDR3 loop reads CAGSAPRWGSYNSPLHF. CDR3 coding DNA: TGTGCCGGGAGTGCGCCCCGGTGGGGCTCCTATAATTCACCCCTCCACTTT.

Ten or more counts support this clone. The CDR3 DNA sequence: TGTGCCAGCAGCGTCAGGGGTCCTGGGGCCAACGTCCTGACTTTC. Its protein is CASSVRGPGANVLTF. This rearrangement joins TRBV9 to TRBJ2-6; maybe TRBD1 (6 bases). The CDR3 totals 15 residues. Germline lookup yields CDR1 SGDLS and CDR2 YYNGEE. V lost 2 bases and J lost 2, with 8 bases in between.

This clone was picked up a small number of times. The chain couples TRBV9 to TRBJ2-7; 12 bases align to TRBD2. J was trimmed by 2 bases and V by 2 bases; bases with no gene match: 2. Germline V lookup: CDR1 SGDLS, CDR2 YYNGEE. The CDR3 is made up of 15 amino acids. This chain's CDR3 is CASSVTSGGPYEQYF. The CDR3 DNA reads TGTGCCAGCAGCGTCACTAGCGGGGGGCCCTACGAGCAGTACTTC.

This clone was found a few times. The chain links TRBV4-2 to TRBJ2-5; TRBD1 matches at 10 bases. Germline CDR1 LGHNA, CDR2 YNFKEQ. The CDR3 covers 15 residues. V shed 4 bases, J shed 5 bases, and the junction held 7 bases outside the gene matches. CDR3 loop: CASSPSTGGGETQYF. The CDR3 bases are TGTGCCAGCAGCCCCTCGACAGGGGGCGGTGAGACCCAGTACTTC.

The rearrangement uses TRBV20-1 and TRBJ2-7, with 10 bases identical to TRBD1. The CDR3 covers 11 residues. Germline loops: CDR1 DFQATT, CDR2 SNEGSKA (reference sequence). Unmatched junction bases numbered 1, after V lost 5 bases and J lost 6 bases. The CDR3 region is CSADRGLEQYF. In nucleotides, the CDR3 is TGCAGTGCTGACAGGGGGCTCGAGCAGTACTTC.

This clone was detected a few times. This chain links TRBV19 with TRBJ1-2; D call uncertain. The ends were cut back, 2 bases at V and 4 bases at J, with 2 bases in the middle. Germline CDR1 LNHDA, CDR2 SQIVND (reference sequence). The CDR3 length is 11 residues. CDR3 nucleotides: TGTGCCAGTAGTATACCCTATGGCTACACCTTC. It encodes CASSIPYGYTF.

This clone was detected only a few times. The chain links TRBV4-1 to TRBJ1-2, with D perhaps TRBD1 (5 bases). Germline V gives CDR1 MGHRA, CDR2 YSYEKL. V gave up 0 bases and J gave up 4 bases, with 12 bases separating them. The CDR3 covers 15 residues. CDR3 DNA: TGCGCCAGCAGCCAAGACCCGGGGCTGAGCTATGGCTACACCTTC. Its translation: CASSQDPGLSYGYTF.

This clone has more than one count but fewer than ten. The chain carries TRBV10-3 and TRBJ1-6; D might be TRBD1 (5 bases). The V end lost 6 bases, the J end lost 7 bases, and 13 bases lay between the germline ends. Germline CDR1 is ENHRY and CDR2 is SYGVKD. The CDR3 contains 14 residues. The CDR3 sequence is CAIRPGTANSPLHF. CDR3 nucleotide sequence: TGTGCCATCAGGCCCGGGACGGCCAATTCACCCCTCCACTTT.

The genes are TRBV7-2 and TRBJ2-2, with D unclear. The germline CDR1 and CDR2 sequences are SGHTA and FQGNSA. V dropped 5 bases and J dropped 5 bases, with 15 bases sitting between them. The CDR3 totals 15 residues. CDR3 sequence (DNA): TGTGCCAGCAGCCCCCGACTGGATAGAACCGGGGAGCTGTTTTTT. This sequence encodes CASSPRLDRTGELFF.

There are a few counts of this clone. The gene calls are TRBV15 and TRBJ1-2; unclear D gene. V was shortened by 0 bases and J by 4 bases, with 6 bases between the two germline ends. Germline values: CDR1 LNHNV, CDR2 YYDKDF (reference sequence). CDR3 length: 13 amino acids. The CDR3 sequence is CATSRDKFYGYTF. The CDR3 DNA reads TGTGCCACCAGCAGAGACAAGTTCTATGGCTACACCTTC.

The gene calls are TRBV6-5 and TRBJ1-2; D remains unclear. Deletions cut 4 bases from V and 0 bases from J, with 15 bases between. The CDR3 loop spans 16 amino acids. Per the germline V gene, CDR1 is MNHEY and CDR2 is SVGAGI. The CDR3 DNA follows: TGTGCCAGCAGTTCCGGCAGGAAGCTTTCTAACTATGGCTACACCTTC. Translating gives CASSSGRKLSNYGYTF.

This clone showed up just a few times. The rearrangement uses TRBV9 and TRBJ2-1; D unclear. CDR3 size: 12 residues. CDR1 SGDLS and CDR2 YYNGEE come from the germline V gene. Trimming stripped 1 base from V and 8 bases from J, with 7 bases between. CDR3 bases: TGTGCCAGCAGCGTAAGACTCGATGAGCAGTTCTTC. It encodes CASSVRLDEQFF.

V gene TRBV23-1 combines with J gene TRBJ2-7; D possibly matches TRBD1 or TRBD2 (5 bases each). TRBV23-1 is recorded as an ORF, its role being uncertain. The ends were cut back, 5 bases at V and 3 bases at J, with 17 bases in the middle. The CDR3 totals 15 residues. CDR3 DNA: TGCGCCAGCAGTTCCCAACCGGGACCGGTCTACGAGCAGTACTTC. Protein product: CASSSQPGPVYEQYF.

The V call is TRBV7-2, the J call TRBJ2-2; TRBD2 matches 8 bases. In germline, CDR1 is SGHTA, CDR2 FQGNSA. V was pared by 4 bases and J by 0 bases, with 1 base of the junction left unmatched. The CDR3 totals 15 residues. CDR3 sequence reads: CASSSGLANTGELFF. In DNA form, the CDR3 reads TGTGCCAGCAGCTCGGGACTAGCGAACACCGGGGAGCTGTTTTTT.

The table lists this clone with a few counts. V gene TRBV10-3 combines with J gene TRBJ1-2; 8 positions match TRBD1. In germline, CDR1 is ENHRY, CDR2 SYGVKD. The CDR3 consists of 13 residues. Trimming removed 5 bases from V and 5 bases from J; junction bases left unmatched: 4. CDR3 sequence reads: CAISPGGEYGYTF. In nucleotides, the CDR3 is TGTGCCATCAGTCCAGGGGGCGAGTATGGCTACACCTTC.

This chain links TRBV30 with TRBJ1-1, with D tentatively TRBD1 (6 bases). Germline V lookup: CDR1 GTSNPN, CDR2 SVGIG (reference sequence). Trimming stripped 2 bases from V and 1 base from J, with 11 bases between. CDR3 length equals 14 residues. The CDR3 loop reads CAWSPGGPNTEAFF. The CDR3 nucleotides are TGTGCCTGGAGTCCCGGGGGCCCGAACACTGAAGCTTTCTTT. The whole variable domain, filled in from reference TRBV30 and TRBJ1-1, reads SQTIHQWPATLVQPVGSPLSLECTVEGTSNPNLYWYRQAAGRGLQLLFYSVGIGQISSEVPQNLSASRPQDRQFILSSKKLLLSDSGFYLCAWSPGGPNTEAFFGQGTRLTVV.